Listed below are T cell receptor beta chains from one sample, sequenced in a study of identical twins. TCRdb reanalysed the 5' RACE reads using MiXCR and keeps one entry per CDR3 protein. The sample consists of 690,000 or so distinct CDR3 sequences, 8.6% of them appearing once. The same data also contributed to another study, on yellow fever vaccine responses in identical twins.

Source material: PBMCs. These receptor sequences come from a woman between 18 and 30 years old in good health. Each CDR3 is given with its conserved first and last residue. D genes are given only for firm matches. Clone size is given for some rows only: seen once, a few or many times, or a class if the clone is expanded.

>-|TRBV4-3|TRBJ2-7|TRBD1
TGCGCCAGCAGCCAAGAAAGGGACAGGTATTACGAGCAGTACTTC
CASSQERDRYYEQYF
>many|TRBV7-2|TRBJ2-2|-
TGTGCCAGCAGCTTGTGGGGGGGCGTCGGCACCGGGGAGCTGTTTTTT
CASSLWGGVGTGELFF
>few|TRBV19|TRBJ2-3|TRBD2
TGTGCCAGTAGTATAGGAAGGACTAGCGGATTCACAGATACGCAGTATTTT
CASSIGRTSGFTDTQYF
>many|TRBV10-3|TRBJ2-4|-
TGTGCCATCAGTACGAAACAAGAGGGGCAAGAGGTTCAGTACTTC
CAISTKQEGQEVQYF
>-|TRBV15|TRBJ2-7|-
TGTGCCACCAGCAGAGTCCCAAATTACGAGCAGTACTTC
CATSRVPNYEQYF
>many|TRBV4-3|TRBJ2-2|-
TGCGCCAGCAGCCAAGATAGGGCAGCGGGCACCGGGGAGCTGTTTTTT
CASSQDRAAGTGELFF
>many|TRBV5-5|TRBJ2-7|TRBD1
TGTGCCAGCAGGGGATACGGACAGGCGACCTACGAGCAGTACTTC
CASRGYGQATYEQYF
>few|TRBV20-1|TRBJ1-2|-
TGCAGTGCTAGTTTGGGGAACGGGGATGGCTACACCTTC
CSASLGNGDGYTF
>few|TRBV4-3|TRBJ2-7|-
TGCGCCAGCAGCCAAGGCGCGGACAGCTCCTACGAGCAGTACTTC
CASSQGADSSYEQYF
>many|TRBV4-1|TRBJ2-7|TRBD1
TGCGCCAGCAGCCGAGAGGGACAGGTCCACGAGCAGTACTTC
CASSREGQVHEQYF
>few|TRBV5-1|TRBJ2-1|TRBD1
TGCGCCAGCAGCTGGGACAGGGGTATCGCCTACAATGAGCAGTTCTTC
CASSWDRGIAYNEQFF
>few|TRBV5-6|TRBJ2-3|-
TGTGCCAGCACCCTTGGGGGCACCGGCACAGATACGCAGTATTTT
CASTLGGTGTDTQYF
>-|TRBV6-1|TRBJ2-1|-
TGTGCCAGCACCCCGCCCGGGAGTATAGATGAGCAGTTCTTC
CASTPPGSIDEQFF
>many|TRBV28|TRBJ2-3|TRBD1
TGTGCCACCGGGACAGTTGGTACAGATACGCAGTATTTT
CATGTVGTDTQYF
>many|TRBV27|TRBJ2-3|-
TGTGCCAGCAGTTCGGCAGCAGATACGCAGTATTTT
CASSSAADTQYF
>few|TRBV3-1|TRBJ2-5|TRBD2
TGTGCCAGCAGCGGCGACCGTGCTAGCGGGGTAAAAGAGACCCAGTACTTC
CASSGDRASGVKETQYF
>few|TRBV4-3|TRBJ2-1|TRBD2
TGCGCCAGCAGCCGGAGGTGGACTAGCGGGAGCGATGAGCAGTTCTTC
CASSRRWTSGSDEQFF
>few|TRBV5-1|TRBJ2-3|TRBD2
TGCGCCAGCAGCGATTCCGGGACTAGCTCATATTTT
CASSDSGTSSYF
>few|TRBV7-9|TRBJ2-7|-
TGTGCCAGCAGCTCCTCGCCAGGGCGTTCCTACGAGCAGTACTTC
CASSSSPGRSYEQYF
>many|TRBV7-8|TRBJ2-5|-
TGTGCCAGCAGCTTAGGTTCCTTAGCTCGGGAGACCCAGTACTTC
CASSLGSLARETQYF
>-|TRBV2|TRBJ2-1|-
TGTGCCAGCAGTGCCCTAGCACAGGGATACAATGAGCAGTTCTTC
CASSALAQGYNEQFF
>few|TRBV11-2|TRBJ1-5|TRBD1
TGTGCCAGCAGCTATGACAGGGTTCAGCCCCAGCATTTT
CASSYDRVQPQHF
>-|TRBV12-3/TRBV12-4|TRBJ1-6|TRBD1
TGTGCCAGCAGTTTAAGGACAGGGCCTCCGAATTCACCCCTCCACTTT
CASSLRTGPPNSPLHF
>-|TRBV7-2|TRBJ2-3|TRBD1
TGTGCCAGCAGCGCGGACAGGGGAGATACGCAGTATTTT
CASSADRGDTQYF
>few|TRBV2|TRBJ1-1|-
TGTGCCAGCAGAATGGGACAAGGGCCTGAAGCTTTCTTT
CASRMGQGPEAFF
>many|TRBV12-3/TRBV12-4|TRBJ2-7|-
TGTGCCAGCAGTTTTAAGTACGAGCAGTACTTC
CASSFKYEQYF
>-|TRBV20-1|TRBJ2-1|-
TGCAGTGCTAGAGAGGGGGGGGCTAACAATGAGCAGTTCTTC
CSAREGGANNEQFF
>many|TRBV25-1|TRBJ1-5|-
TGTGCCAGCAGTGAATGGGGCGGGGATCAGCCCCAGCATTTT
CASSEWGGDQPQHF
>many|TRBV5-1|TRBJ2-2|-
TGCGCCAGCAGCTTGTGGTTCCAGGCCGGGGAGCTGTTTTTT
CASSLWFQAGELFF
>few|TRBV5-1|TRBJ1-1|-
TGCGCCAGCAGCCCTCGGTTTGGAGAACGTGGGACTGAAGCTTTCTTT
CASSPRFGERGTEAFF
>few|TRBV5-1|TRBJ2-7|TRBD2
TGCGCCAGCAGCTGGGAATCTAGCGGGGGGCCCTCCTACGAGCAGTACTTC
CASSWESSGGPSYEQYF
>few|TRBV12-3/TRBV12-4|TRBJ1-4|-
TGTGCCAGCAGGTATTATAATGAAAAACTGTTTTTT
CASRYYNEKLFF
>many|TRBV29-1|TRBJ1-1|TRBD1
TGCAGCGCCGGACAGGCCGGGCTTTCGGGCACTGAAGCTTTCTTT
CSAGQAGLSGTEAFF
>many|TRBV7-2|TRBJ2-4|-
TGTGCCAGCAGCTTAGCCAGGAAAGGCATTCAGTACTTC
CASSLARKGIQYF
>-|TRBV6-5|TRBJ2-6|-
TGTGCCAGCAGTTACTCGATCCCAGGGGCCAACGTCCTGACTTTC
CASSYSIPGANVLTF
>many|TRBV7-2|TRBJ2-1|-
TGTGCCAGCAGCCAAAGTACCTACAATGAGCAGTTCTTC
CASSQSTYNEQFF
>-|TRBV12-3/TRBV12-4|TRBJ1-1|-
TGTGCCAGCAGTCCGAAGGTCGGGACGGCCTTGAACACTGAAGCTTTCTTT
CASSPKVGTALNTEAFF
>-|TRBV5-1|TRBJ2-5|-
TGCGCCAGCAGCTTTAAGTTCGGGGAGACCCAGTACTTC
CASSFKFGETQYF
>few|TRBV20-1|TRBJ2-1|TRBD1
TGCAGTGCTAGAGTACAGGGACAGGCTTTCAATGAGCAGTTCTTC
CSARVQGQAFNEQFF
>many|TRBV7-2|TRBJ2-7|TRBD2
TGTGCCAGCAGCCGTTCTGGGCGGGGGAGCTCCTACGAGCAGTACTTC
CASSRSGRGSSYEQYF
>many|TRBV7-2|TRBJ2-2|-
TGTGCCAGCAGCTTAGAAGTTCGGTGGAACACCGGGGAGCTGTTTTTT
CASSLEVRWNTGELFF
>-|TRBV2|TRBJ2-1|-
TGTGCCAGCAGCCCCACGGGACCCAGGAACTACAATGAGCAGTTCTTC
CASSPTGPRNYNEQFF
>-|TRBV6-2/TRBV6-3|TRBJ2-1|TRBD1
TGTGCCAGCAGTTACCCGACAGGGGGAAGGGAGTTCTTC
CASSYPTGGREFF
>-|TRBV12-3/TRBV12-4|TRBJ2-3|-
TGTGCCAGCAGTCTGGCCCCAGGGTTGGGGGGAGATACGCAGTATTTT
CASSLAPGLGGDTQYF
>few|TRBV20-1|TRBJ2-7|-
TGCAGTGCTAGAGAGCCTTCTACCGGCCTATACGAGCAGTACTTC
CSAREPSTGLYEQYF
>few|TRBV20-1|TRBJ2-5|-
TGCAGTGCCCCCACCCCACTAGGGAACCAAGAGACCCAGTACTTC
CSAPTPLGNQETQYF
>-|TRBV29-1|TRBJ1-2|-
TGCAGCGTGAACACGGATGGCTACACCTTC
CSVNTDGYTF
>-|TRBV7-2|TRBJ2-7|-
TGTGCCAGCAGCTCCCTGACTAACAGATACGAGCAGTACTTC
CASSSLTNRYEQYF
>many|TRBV7-9|TRBJ2-1|TRBD2
TGTGCCAGCAGCTTACAGGGAGGGAATGAGCAGTTCTTC
CASSLQGGNEQFF
>-|TRBV5-4|TRBJ2-7|-
TGTGCCAGCAGCCTACGATCGGGGCCCAGCTCCTACGAGCAGTACTTC
CASSLRSGPSSYEQYF
>few|TRBV20-1|TRBJ2-3|-
TGCAGTGCTCCCGTGGGTGCAGATACGCAGTATTTT
CSAPVGADTQYF
>-|TRBV6-1|TRBJ2-7|-
TGTGCCACCGACCTTGTTGGGGCTACCTACGAGCAGTACTTC
CATDLVGATYEQYF
>few|TRBV29-1|TRBJ2-5|TRBD1
TGCAGCGTTAGGACAGGCTTCCAAGAGACCCAGTACTTC
CSVRTGFQETQYF